This TCR beta chain was identified during a study of OX40 agonist ivuxolimab in advanced cancers. About the research overall: Patients in dose escalation had liver, melanoma, kidney or head and neck cancers. Eligibility admitted prior anti-PD-1, anti-PD-L1 or anti-CTLA-4 therapy; about 40% had some.

Sequencing was performed with immunoSEQ multiplex PCR; in TCRdb, only in-frame clones are kept and a portion is missing. The table lists 96,000 or so clones, 84% of them singletons. As regards this clone: The antigen is unknown.

Study-wide findings and caveats: Both blood CD4+ and CD8+ T cells showed clonal growth by week 6 at 0.1 to 3.0 mg/kg.

Cycle 7 day 1, cycle 4 day 1, and baseline were the timepoints at which blood was sampled. This receptor was obtained from an adult with an advanced solid tumor such as melanoma, head and neck, liver or kidney cancer. The starting material was CD4+ or CD8+ T cells sorted from blood, obtained in a trial of the OX40 agonist ivuxolimab.

CDR3: CASSLRAGGFGELFF. The CDR3 coding sequence is TGTGCCAGCAGCTTGCGGGCAGGGGGCTTCGGGGAGCTGTTTTTT. The chain carries TRBV5-4 and TRBJ2-2; the match to TRBD1 covers 8 bases. The length of the CDR3 is 15 residues. Germline values: CDR1 SGHNT, CDR2 YYREEE (reference sequence). V was clipped by 1 base and J by 7 bases; unmatched bases: 6. Using reference TRBV5-4 and TRBJ2-2 for the parts outside the CDR3, the full variable domain is ETGVTQSPTHLIKTRGQQVTLRCSSQSGHNTVSWYQQALGQGPQFIFQYYREEENGRGNFPPRFSGLQFPNYSSELNVNALELDDSALYLCASSLRAGGFGELFFGEGSRLTVL.